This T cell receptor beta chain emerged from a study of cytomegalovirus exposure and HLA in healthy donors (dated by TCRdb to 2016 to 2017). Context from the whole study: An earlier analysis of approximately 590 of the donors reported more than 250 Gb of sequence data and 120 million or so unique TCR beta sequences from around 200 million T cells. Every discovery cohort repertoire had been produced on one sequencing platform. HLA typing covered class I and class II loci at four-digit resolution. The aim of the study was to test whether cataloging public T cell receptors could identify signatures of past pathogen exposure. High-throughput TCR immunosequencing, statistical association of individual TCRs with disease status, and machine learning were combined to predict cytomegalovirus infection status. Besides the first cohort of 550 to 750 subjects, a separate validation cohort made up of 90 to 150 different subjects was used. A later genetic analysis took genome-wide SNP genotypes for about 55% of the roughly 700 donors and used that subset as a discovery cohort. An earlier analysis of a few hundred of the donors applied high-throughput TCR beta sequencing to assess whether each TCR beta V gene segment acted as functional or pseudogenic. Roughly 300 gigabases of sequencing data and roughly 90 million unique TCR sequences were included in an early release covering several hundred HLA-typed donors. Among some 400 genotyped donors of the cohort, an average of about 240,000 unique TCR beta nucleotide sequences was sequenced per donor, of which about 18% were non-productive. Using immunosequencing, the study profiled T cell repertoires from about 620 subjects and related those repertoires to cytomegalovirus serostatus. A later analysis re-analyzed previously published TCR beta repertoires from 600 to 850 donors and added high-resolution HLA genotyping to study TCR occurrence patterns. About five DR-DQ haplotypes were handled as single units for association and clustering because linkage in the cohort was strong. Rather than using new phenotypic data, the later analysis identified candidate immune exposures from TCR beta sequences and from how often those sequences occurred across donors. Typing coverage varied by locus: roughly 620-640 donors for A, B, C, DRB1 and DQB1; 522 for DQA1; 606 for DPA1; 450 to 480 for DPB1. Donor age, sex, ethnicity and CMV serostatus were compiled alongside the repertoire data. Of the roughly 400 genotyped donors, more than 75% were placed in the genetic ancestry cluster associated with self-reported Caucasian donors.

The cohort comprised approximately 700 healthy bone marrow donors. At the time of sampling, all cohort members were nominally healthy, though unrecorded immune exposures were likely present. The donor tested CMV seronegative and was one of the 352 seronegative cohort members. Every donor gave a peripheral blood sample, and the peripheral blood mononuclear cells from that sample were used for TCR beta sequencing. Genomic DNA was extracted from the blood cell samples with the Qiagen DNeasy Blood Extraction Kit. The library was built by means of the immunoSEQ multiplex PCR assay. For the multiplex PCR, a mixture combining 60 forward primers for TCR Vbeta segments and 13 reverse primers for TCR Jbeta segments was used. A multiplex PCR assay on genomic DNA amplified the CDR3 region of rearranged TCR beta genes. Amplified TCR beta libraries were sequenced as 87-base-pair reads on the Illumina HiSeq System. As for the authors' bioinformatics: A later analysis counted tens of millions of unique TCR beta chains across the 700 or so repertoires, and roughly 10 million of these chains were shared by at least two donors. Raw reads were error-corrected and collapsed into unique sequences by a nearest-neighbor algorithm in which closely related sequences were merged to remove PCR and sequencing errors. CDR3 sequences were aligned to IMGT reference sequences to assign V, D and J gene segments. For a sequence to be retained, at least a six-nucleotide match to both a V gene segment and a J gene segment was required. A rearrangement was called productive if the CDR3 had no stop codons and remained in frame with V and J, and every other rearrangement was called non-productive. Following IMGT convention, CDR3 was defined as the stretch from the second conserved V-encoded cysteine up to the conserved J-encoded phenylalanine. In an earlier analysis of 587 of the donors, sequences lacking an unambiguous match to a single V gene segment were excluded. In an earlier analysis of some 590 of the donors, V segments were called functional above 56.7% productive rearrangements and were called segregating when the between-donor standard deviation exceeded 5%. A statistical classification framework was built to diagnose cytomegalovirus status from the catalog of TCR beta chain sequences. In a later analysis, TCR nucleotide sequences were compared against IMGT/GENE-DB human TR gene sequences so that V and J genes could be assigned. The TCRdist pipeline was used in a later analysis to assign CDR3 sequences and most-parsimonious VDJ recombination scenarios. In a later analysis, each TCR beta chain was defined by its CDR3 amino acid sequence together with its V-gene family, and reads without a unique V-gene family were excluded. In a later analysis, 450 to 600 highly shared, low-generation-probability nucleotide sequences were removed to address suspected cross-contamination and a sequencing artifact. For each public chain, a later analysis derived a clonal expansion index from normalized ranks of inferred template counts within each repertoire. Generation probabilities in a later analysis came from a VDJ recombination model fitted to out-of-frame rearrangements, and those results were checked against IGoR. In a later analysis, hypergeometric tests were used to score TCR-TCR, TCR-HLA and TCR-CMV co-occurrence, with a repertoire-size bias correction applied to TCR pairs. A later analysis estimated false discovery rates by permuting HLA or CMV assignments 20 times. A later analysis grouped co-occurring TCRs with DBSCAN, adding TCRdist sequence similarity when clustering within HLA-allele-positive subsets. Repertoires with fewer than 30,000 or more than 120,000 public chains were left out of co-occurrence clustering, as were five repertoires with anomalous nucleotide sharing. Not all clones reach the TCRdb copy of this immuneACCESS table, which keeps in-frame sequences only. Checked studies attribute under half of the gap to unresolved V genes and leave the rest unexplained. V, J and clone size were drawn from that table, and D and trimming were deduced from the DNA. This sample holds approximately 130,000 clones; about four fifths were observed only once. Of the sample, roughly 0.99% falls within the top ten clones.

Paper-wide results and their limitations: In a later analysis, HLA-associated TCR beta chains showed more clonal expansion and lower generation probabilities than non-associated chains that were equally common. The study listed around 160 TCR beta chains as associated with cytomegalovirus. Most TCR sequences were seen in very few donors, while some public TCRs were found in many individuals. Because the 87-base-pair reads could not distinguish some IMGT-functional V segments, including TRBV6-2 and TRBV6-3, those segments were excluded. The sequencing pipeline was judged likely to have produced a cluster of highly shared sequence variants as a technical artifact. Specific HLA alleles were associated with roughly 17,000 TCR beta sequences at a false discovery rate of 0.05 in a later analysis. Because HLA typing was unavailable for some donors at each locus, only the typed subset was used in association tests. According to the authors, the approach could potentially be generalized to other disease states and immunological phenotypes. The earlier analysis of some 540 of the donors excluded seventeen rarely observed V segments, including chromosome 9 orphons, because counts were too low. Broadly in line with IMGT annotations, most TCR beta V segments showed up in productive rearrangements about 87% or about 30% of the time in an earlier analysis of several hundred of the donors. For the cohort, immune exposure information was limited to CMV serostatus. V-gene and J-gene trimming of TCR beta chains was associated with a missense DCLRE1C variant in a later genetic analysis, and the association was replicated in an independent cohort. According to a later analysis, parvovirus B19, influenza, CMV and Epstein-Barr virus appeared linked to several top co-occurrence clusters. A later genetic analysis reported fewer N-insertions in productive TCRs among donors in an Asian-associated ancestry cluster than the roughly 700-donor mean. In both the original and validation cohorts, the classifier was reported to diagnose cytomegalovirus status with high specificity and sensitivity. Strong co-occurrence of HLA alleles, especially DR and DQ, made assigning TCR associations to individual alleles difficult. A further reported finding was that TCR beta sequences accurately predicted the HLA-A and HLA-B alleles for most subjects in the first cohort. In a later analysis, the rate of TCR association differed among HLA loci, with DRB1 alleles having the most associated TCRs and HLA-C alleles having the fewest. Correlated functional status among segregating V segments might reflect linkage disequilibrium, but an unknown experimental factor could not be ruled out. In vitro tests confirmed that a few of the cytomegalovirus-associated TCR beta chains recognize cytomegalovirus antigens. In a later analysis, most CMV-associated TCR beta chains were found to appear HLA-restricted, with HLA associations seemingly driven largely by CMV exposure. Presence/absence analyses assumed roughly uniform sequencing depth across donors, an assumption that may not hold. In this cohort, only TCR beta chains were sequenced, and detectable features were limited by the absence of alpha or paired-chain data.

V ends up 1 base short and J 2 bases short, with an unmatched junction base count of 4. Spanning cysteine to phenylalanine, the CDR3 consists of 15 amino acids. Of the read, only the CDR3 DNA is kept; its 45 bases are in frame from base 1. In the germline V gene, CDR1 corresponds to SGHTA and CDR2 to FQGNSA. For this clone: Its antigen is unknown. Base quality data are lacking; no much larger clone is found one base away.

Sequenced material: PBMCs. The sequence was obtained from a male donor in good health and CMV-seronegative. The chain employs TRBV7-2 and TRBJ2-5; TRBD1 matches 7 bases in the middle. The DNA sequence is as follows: TGTGCCAGCAGCTTAGTGACAGGGAGACAAGAGACCCAGTACTTC. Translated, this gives CASSLVTGRQETQYF. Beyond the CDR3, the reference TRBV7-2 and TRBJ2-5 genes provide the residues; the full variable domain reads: GAGVSQSPSNKVTEKGKDVELRCDPISGHTALYWYRQSLGQGLEFLIYFQGNSAPDKSGLPSDRFSAERTGGSVSTLTIQRTQQEDSAVYLCASSLVTGRQETQYFGPGTRLLVL.